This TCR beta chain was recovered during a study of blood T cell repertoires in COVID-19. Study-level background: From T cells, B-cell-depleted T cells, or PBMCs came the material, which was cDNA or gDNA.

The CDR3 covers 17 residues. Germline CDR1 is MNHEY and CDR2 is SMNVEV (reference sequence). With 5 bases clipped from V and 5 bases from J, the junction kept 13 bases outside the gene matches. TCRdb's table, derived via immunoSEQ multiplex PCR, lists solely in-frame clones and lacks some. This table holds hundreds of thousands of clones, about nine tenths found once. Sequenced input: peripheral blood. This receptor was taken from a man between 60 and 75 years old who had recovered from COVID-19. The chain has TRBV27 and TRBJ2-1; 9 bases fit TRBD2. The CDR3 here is CASSVLKIAGANNEQFF. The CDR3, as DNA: TGTGCCAGCAGTGTCCTTAAAATAGCGGGAGCGAACAATGAGCAGTTCTTC.